This TCR beta chain is drawn from a study of blood T cell repertoires in COVID-19. Method: immunoSEQ multiplex PCR; TCRdb's copy keeps in-frame clones and lacks some. This table has 400,000 or so clones, roughly 91% appearing once. The clonotype originates from a man between 18 and 29 years old who had recovered from COVID-19. The specimen was PBMCs or T cells enriched from blood (not recorded which).

This CDR3 reads CSVPPRTDWNGYTF. CDR3 DNA sequence: TGCAGCGTCCCCCCCCGGACAGATTGGAATGGCTACACCTTC. J is TRBJ1-2 and V is TRBV29-1, with a possible D match to TRBD1 (6 bases). V lost 6 bases and J 6 bases, leaving 20 bases between the germline ends. The CDR3 runs 14 residues. CDR1 and CDR2 (germline): SQVTM, ANQGSEA.